This T cell receptor beta chain was captured in a study of blood T cell repertoires in COVID-19. This CDR3 spans 15 amino acids. Trimming pared 3 bases from V and 0 bases from J, leaving 11 bases between. CDR1 SGDLS and CDR2 YYNGEE come from the germline V gene. Generated by immunoSEQ multiplex PCR, the TCRdb table keeps only in-frame clones and is missing some. The sample shows some 260,000 clones, roughly four fifths of them seen only once. This clone occurred a few times. This sequence was found in a man aged 25 to 40 with acute COVID-19. The gene calls are TRBV9 and TRBJ2-3; a weak D match, TRBD2 (6 bases). Sequencing used PBMCs or T cells enriched from blood (not recorded which). The DNA for the CDR3 is TGTGCCAGCAGCGCACGGGACTTAAGCACAGATACGCAGTATTTT. Translating gives CASSARDLSTDTQYF.